The 6 T cell receptor beta chains reported below all come from one sample, sequenced in a study of T cell responses to AZD1222 COVID-19 vaccine. Libraries were prepared by immunoSEQ multiplex PCR; TCRdb keeps only in-frame clonotypes and omits some of them. The sample holds more than 90,000 clones, more than 75% seen once. The material was peripheral blood, obtained 28 days after the second AZD1222 dose. The receptors originated from an adult who received the AZD1222 COVID-19 vaccine.

The chain combines TRBV27 with TRBJ2-1; 10 bases line up with TRBD2. With 0 bases clipped from V and 4 bases from J, the junction kept 3 bases outside the gene matches. This CDR3 region has 16 residues. Germline values: CDR1 MNHEY, CDR2 SMNVEV (reference sequence). The chain's CDR3 is CASSLSTSGVYNEQFF. The CDR3 DNA reads as TGTGCCAGCAGTTTATCCACTAGCGGGGTTTACAATGAGCAGTTCTTC.

V usage is TRBV2 and J usage is TRBJ1-2; no reliable D call. The CDR3 runs to 10 residues. V was pared by 4 bases and J by 7 bases, with 4 bases between. Per germline, CDR1 SNHLY and CDR2 FYNNEI. CDR3 in amino acids: CASSAPGYTF. CDR3 bases: TGTGCCAGCAGTGCACCTGGCTACACCTTC.

This clone was counted between two and nine times. The chain couples TRBV6-2 or TRBV6-3 to TRBJ1-2, with D maybe TRBD1 (5 bases). Trimming pared 6 bases from V and 6 bases from J, leaving 17 bases between. This CDR3 contains 14 residues. Germline V lookup: CDR1 MNHEY, CDR2 SVGEGT. The CDR3 region is CASSPGWGVDGYTF. The CDR3 nucleotides read TGTGCCAGCAGCCCGGGATGGGGGGTCGATGGCTACACCTTC.

This sequence joins TRBV9 and TRBJ2-2; D unresolved. The CDR3 sequence is 13 residues long. The germline V gene has CDR1 SGDLS and CDR2 YYNGEE. Trimming took off 3 bases at V and 12 bases at J, with 15 bases between the two ends. CDR3 bases: TGTGCCAGCAGCGCCCCTTCGTTGGGGAAGCTGTTTTTT. The encoded protein is CASSAPSLGKLFF.

The chain combines TRBV6-1 with TRBJ1-2; D may be TRBD1 (5 bases). From germline, CDR1 is MNHNS and CDR2 SASEGT. The CDR3 runs to 15 residues. V was shortened by 2 bases and J by 12 bases, with 22 bases between the two germline ends. For the CDR3, the DNA is TGTGCCAGCAGTGAACGCGGGCAGGGAGGAAGTACTAACACCTTC. Residues: CASSERGQGGSTNTF.

The chain joins TRBV19 to TRBJ1-6; D is unclear. The V gene's germline CDR1 is LNHDA and CDR2 SQIVND (reference sequence). CDR3 length equals 15 residues. V dropped 2 bases and J dropped 5 bases, with 10 bases sitting between them. The CDR3 DNA is TGTGCCAGTAGTATACGGCCAGTAGATAATTCACCCCTCCACTTT. Translation: CASSIRPVDNSPLHF.